This T cell receptor (beta chain) was documented in a study of blood T cell repertoires in COVID-19. Across the study: COVID-19 samples collected from the United States, Italy and Spain covered acute and convalescent phases. Sources were T cells, B-cell-depleted T cells, or PBMCs; the material itself was cDNA or gDNA.

Trimming cost V 1 base and J 0 bases, with 10 bases left between them. CDR1 and CDR2 (germline): SGDLS, YYNGEE. This CDR3 is built from 15 residues. Authors' processing steps: The authors estimated nucleated cell counts from reference gene primer amplification. Sequencing was performed with immunoSEQ multiplex PCR; in TCRdb, only in-frame clones are kept and a portion is missing. V and J calls and clone size are as listed in that table; D and trimming were resolved from the DNA. The profile covers 150,000 or so clones, with roughly 91% appearing a single time and more than 2% taken by the ten largest.

This TCR came from a young man with acute or convalescent COVID-19. This chain joins TRBV9 and TRBJ1-2; D might be TRBD1 (6 bases). Material for sequencing was peripheral blood. CDR3 DNA sequence: TGTGCCAGCAGCGTAATGGGACATCCTAACTATGGCTACACCTTC. Protein product: CASSVMGHPNYGYTF.